The clone carrying this TCR beta chain has just a few counts. This record comes from a study of T cells after posttransplantation cyclophosphamide. The CDR3 loop spans 12 amino acids. V was clipped by 3 bases and J by 6 bases, with 8 bases between them. Germline values: CDR1 SGDLS, CDR2 YYNGEE. Treatment was busulfan-fludarabine conditioning, a marrow graft, and cyclophosphamide on days +3 and +4. Generated by immunoSEQ multiplex PCR, the TCRdb table keeps only in-frame clones and is missing some. This sample shows over 10,000 clones and no singletons; roughly 25% rests with the ten largest. This sample comprised PBMCs, obtained after allogeneic stem cell transplant with posttransplant cyclophosphamide. The genes are TRBV9 and TRBJ2-3; D remains ambiguous. This TCR came from a female patient in her thirties or forties who received an allogeneic stem cell transplant from an unrelated donor, was CMV-positive, and had acute GVHD only. Some of the T cells may derive from the graft donor. The CDR3 DNA follows: TGTGCCAGCAGCGCAAGCCGGGATACGCAGTATTTT. Amino acid sequence: CASSASRDTQYF.